This TCR beta chain appears in the sequencing data of a study of control samples from healthy donors and cancer patients. Measured with immunoSEQ multiplex PCR; TCRdb has only the in-frame clones, and not every one. Of approximately 120,000 clones in the sample, approximately 90% were seen once. Per germline, CDR1 SGHTS and CDR2 YDEGEE. The CDR3 contains 15 residues. V dropped 4 bases and J dropped 4 bases, with 17 bases sitting between them. This clone was seen many times. The chain couples TRBV5-8 to TRBJ2-5; D is undetermined. Sequenced sample: blood. The source is a woman aged 45 to 65 in good health. The CDR3 sequence: CASSRRSRSRETQYF. As DNA, the CDR3 is TGTGCCAGCAGCCGTAGGTCCAGGAGCAGAGAGACCCAGTACTTC.